The 11 T cell receptor beta chains below were found in one sample sequenced in a study of blood T cell repertoires in COVID-19. Assay: immunoSEQ multiplex PCR; the TCRdb copy retains only in-frame clones and omits some. The sample shows about 120,000 clones, roughly 85% of them seen only once. Sequences were obtained from peripheral blood. Source of these receptors: a human donor in a cohort sampled during active COVID-19.

V gene TRBV5-4 combines with J gene TRBJ1-3; no firm D call. This CDR3 spans 15 amino acids. V was clipped by 7 bases and J by 0 bases, with 14 bases between them. Per the germline V gene, CDR1 is SGHNT and CDR2 is YYREEE (reference sequence). As DNA, the CDR3 is TGTGCCAGCTCAGACGGAGGGTTCTCTGGAAACACCATATATTTT. Translating it yields CASSDGGFSGNTIYF.

The chain has TRBV6-5 and TRBJ1-3; TRBD1 matches 8 bases. V lost 7 bases to trimming and J lost 3 bases; unmatched junction nucleotides: 8. CDR1 MNHEY and CDR2 SVGAGI come from the germline V gene. The CDR3 runs to 15 residues. CDR3 DNA sequence: TGTGCCAGCAAACCCGAGGGACAGGTTGGAAACACCATATATTTT. Amino acids: CASKPEGQVGNTIYF.

In DNA form, the CDR3 reads TGTGCCACCAGTGATGGGGCGGCAGGGGTCAGGAATGAGCAGTTCTTC. Protein product: CATSDGAAGVRNEQFF. The rearrangement links TRBV24-1 to TRBJ2-1; D is perhaps TRBD1 (6 bases). The V and J ends lost 3 bases and 7 bases respectively, with 18 bases between them. The CDR3 is 16 amino acids. In germline, CDR1 is KGHDR, CDR2 SFDVKD.

For the CDR3, the DNA is TGTGCCAGCAGCGTGAGGGGAGGGGAGGGCACAGATACGCAGTATTTT. Translation: CASSVRGGEGTDTQYF. The V and J genes are TRBV9 and TRBJ2-3, with 7 nucleotides matching TRBD2. Germline CDR1 and CDR2: SGDLS and YYNGEE. V shed 2 bases, J shed 1 base, and the junction held 7 bases outside the gene matches. This CDR3 has 16 residues.

The chain couples TRBV10-2 to TRBJ2-5; the D is unclear. V lost 4 bases, J lost 5 bases, and 11 bases lay in between. Per the germline V gene, CDR1 is WSHSY and CDR2 is SAAADI. CDR3 size: 13 residues. Here the CDR3 DNA reads TGCGCCAGCAGTGCTCGACAATGGGAGACCCAGTACTTC. It yields the protein CASSARQWETQYF.

The chain couples TRBV10-3 to TRBJ2-1, with 11 bases aligning to TRBD1. CDR1 is ENHRY, CDR2 SYGVKD, per germline. Trimming removed 10 bases from V and 6 bases from J; junction bases left unmatched: 8. This CDR3 has 14 amino acids. Here the CDR3 reads CATVTGTGGNEQFF. The CDR3 region has the DNA TGTGCCACAGTCACCGGGACAGGGGGCAATGAGCAGTTCTTC.

The gene calls are TRBV5-1 and TRBJ1-2; the match to TRBD1 covers 9 bases. The CDR3 has 15 residues. Germline-derived CDR1 and CDR2 are SGHRS and YFSETQ. Unmatched junction bases numbered 10, after V lost 4 bases and J lost 6 bases. The CDR3 spells CASSTLQGAIDGYTF. For the CDR3, the DNA is TGCGCCAGCAGCACCCTACAGGGGGCGATTGATGGCTACACCTTC.

This clone was recorded only once. V gene TRBV7-9 combines with J gene TRBJ2-1; no definite D call. V was shortened by 5 bases and J by 1 base, with 12 bases between the two germline ends. Germline V gene lookup returns CDR1 SEHNR and CDR2 FQNEAQ (reference sequence). This CDR3 has 15 residues. The DNA of the CDR3 is TGTGCCAGCAGCCCACCTCGGGTTTCCTACAATGAGCAGTTCTTC. This encodes CASSPPRVSYNEQFF.

V gene TRBV4-3 combines with J gene TRBJ1-2, with 9 positions matching TRBD1. The CDR3 contains 16 residues. Trimming cost V 1 base and J 4 bases; bases outside gene matches: 7. Germline lookup yields CDR1 LGHNA and CDR2 YSLEER. The CDR3 region is CASSQAWGQGTYGYTF. The CDR3 nucleotides read TGCGCCAGCAGCCAAGCATGGGGACAGGGAACCTATGGCTACACCTTC.

The V gene is TRBV9, the J gene TRBJ1-2; D may be TRBD1 (5 bases). CDR1 is SGDLS, CDR2 YYNGEE, per germline. V was pared by 2 bases and J by 5 bases, with 13 bases between. The CDR3 extends over 14 amino acids. CDR3: CASSVGADLYGYTF. Written as DNA, the CDR3 is TGTGCCAGCAGCGTTGGGGCAGACTTATATGGCTACACCTTC.

V is TRBV21-1 and J is TRBJ1-2; TRBD1 is the table's D call and was not checked against the DNA. TRBV21-1 is described as a pseudogene. The CDR3 consists of 18 residues. The CDR3 reads CASSKFSRGDRRSRGYTF. CDR3 DNA sequence: TGTGCCAGCAGCAAATTTTCCCGCGGGGACAGGCGGTCGCGGGGCTACACCTTC.